These T cell receptor beta chains were read from a single sample in a study of blood T cell repertoires in COVID-19. The assay was immunoSEQ multiplex PCR, and TCRdb's table has in-frame clones only and misses some. The data show some 190,000 clones, with around 85% seen just once and 1.1% held by the top ten. The sample comprised peripheral blood. These receptors were taken from a man aged 25-45 years with acute or convalescent COVID-19. CDR3s leave out the opening cysteine and the closing phenylalanine or tryptophan. The order of the fields is CDR3 length, V gene, J gene, CDR3 protein.

13	TRBV7-9	TRBJ2-5	ASSPGASAQETQY
10	TRBV19	TRBJ2-3	ASSTYTDTQY
11	TRBV6-5	TRBJ2-7	ASIRTGRSEQY
11	TRBV28	TRBJ1-2	ASGGQGNYGYT
14	TRBV2	TRBJ2-7	ASIPTGTGFSYEQY
12	TRBV6-2/TRBV6-3	TRBJ1-2	ASSSPRGAYGYT
14	TRBV5-1	TRBJ2-2	ASSPAGGKNTGELF
13	TRBV6-1	TRBJ2-5	ASSEARSRKETQY
13	TRBV5-1	TRBJ2-5	ASSLDTGGQETQY
11	TRBV20-1	TRBJ2-3	SASFREGDTQY
10	TRBV12-3/TRBV12-4	TRBJ2-4	ASWAGGGGQY
17	TRBV19	TRBJ1-1	ASTKDAGQGMGMNTEAF
12	TRBV29-1	TRBJ2-3	SVGDRAGTDTQY
13	TRBV6-6	TRBJ1-3	ASRPTEGTGNTIY
12	TRBV7-3	TRBJ2-1	ASSPGQGMDEQF
12	TRBV4-1	TRBJ2-1	ASSQGTGFDEQF
13	TRBV19	TRBJ1-5	ASSRTGGGNQPQH
14	TRBV18	TRBJ1-1	ASSPDRGRVNTEAF
9	TRBV6-5	TRBJ2-1	ASRELAGEF
14	TRBV27	TRBJ2-7	ASSLYSSVRAYEQY
11	TRBV28	TRBJ2-3	ASNTVSTDTQY
13	TRBV19	TRBJ2-3	ASSRVAAGTDTQY
10	TRBV29-1	TRBJ1-4	SVLQGDEKLF
15	TRBV4-1	TRBJ2-3	ASSQLLAGVTMDTQY
13	TRBV5-1	TRBJ1-5	ASSLGGGEVQPQH
13	TRBV30	TRBJ1-6	ACLAGGSYNSPLH
11	TRBV10-1	TRBJ2-2	ASSRGIGGELF
17	TRBV19	TRBJ2-1	ASSIGLADSTSSYNEQF
11	TRBV6-5	TRBJ1-2	ASSFASNYGYT
13	TRBV10-3	TRBJ2-5	AISNGLASQETQY
14	TRBV28	TRBJ2-7	ASSLPTSGGAYEQY
16	TRBV28	TRBJ2-4	ASRRTSGLTRAKNIQY
13	TRBV7-9	TRBJ2-3	ASSLVTSGGDTQY
11	TRBV9	TRBJ2-5	ASSEQGTETQY
12	TRBV7-2	TRBJ1-4	ASSLGSRDEKLF
12	TRBV6-6	TRBJ1-5	ASSLGGGNQPQH